This T cell receptor beta chain was recovered during a study of T-cell reconstitution after alpha-beta-depleted transplantation in children. The study's findings and limits: Alpha-beta T cells about two months after transplant reportedly derived from several hundred expanded graft clones. Recipient T cells and thymic progenitors that survived gave rise to the high TCRbeta diversity observed at day 60 in some patients. It was newly produced T cells that mostly accounted for T-cell counts and diversity one year after transplant.

The CDR3 is made up of 13 amino acids. The ends lost 6 bases at V and 6 bases at J; junction bases unmatched: 6. Germline V gene data show CDR1 as SQVTM and CDR2 as ANQGSEA. Unique molecular identifiers featured in how the TCRbeta library was prepared. TCRdb processed the PCR reads anew with MiXCR; each CDR3 protein has one entry. The data hold fewer than 550,000 distinct CDR3 sequences, with approximately 10% observed a single time. Points on this clonotype: Its target is unknown.

This chain uses TRBV29-1 with TRBJ2-1; TRBD1 matches at 9 bases. The sequence came from a female patient younger than 10 who had a stem cell transplant for aplastic anemia, so the T cells may come from the graft donor. The input for sequencing was PBMCs, mostly from graft donor cells, taken 180 days after TCRalphabeta/CD19-depleted stem cell transplant. Written as DNA, the CDR3 is TGCAGCGTGATCCGGGACAGGGTCAATGAGCAGTTCTTC. Its translation is CSVIRDRVNEQFF.